This TCR beta chain was retrieved from a study of cytomegalovirus exposure and HLA in healthy donors. On the study more broadly: Earlier, 95 million to 140 million unique TCR beta sequences were recovered from 170 million or so T cells by an analysis.

Worth noting for this clone: The antigen is unknown.

General study findings and limits: Rare TCR sequences dominated, though some public TCRs recurred in many donors.

13 Jbeta primers and 60 Vbeta primers were used for the PCR. The table came from immunoSEQ multiplex PCR; TCRdb's copy has only in-frame clones and leaves some out. The sample holds about 160,000 clones. The germline V gene encodes CDR1 SEHNR and CDR2 FQNEAQ (reference sequence). V lost 5 bases to trimming and J lost 4 bases, with 17 bases between them. The CDR3 is 15 residues long. The TCR originated in a woman in her sixties in good health and CMV-seronegative. The sample consisted of PBMCs. The V call is TRBV7-9, the J call TRBJ2-5; a possible D gene is TRBD2 (5 bases). CDR3 coding DNA: TGTGCCAGCAGCGACCTACTTCAAGGAGGAGAGACCCAGTACTTC. This sequence encodes CASSDLLQGGETQYF.